This T cell receptor (beta chain) was identified during a study of T cell responses to AZD1222 COVID-19 vaccine. Germline CDR1 and CDR2: SGHRS and YFSETQ. The J segment lost 0 bases and the V segment lost 3 bases, leaving 5 bases of the junction unmatched. The CDR3 loop spans 17 amino acids. Generated by immunoSEQ multiplex PCR, the TCRdb table keeps only in-frame clones and is missing some. The table has some 250,000 clones, around 93% seen once. The source material was peripheral blood, sampled 28 days after the second AZD1222 dose. The TCR comes from an adult who received the AZD1222 COVID-19 vaccine. This chain uses TRBV5-1 with TRBJ2-1, with 11 bases that match TRBD2. The DNA of the CDR3 is TGCGCCAGCAGCTCCGGGCTAGCGGGGGGCTCCTACAATGAGCAGTTCTTC. It yields the protein CASSSGLAGGSYNEQFF.